This T cell receptor (beta chain) was recovered during a study of shared clonotypes between healthy human individuals. Findings of the study overall: Naive CD4 clonotype sharing across a few donors was 4% to 5%.

A CD45RA+ naive subset and a CD45RA-negative memory subset were split from CD4+ cells. TCRdb's copy holds only in-frame clones and misses some; the assay was immunoSEQ multiplex PCR. Here the sample spans about 1.1 million clones, around 78% being singletons. The CDR3 covers 15 residues. Germline CDR1 GTSNPN, CDR2 SVGIG (reference sequence). V was pared by 3 bases and J by 2 bases, with 16 bases between. In the case of this clone: Its antigen is currently unknown. A read error is likely here: a far larger clone is one base away.

The TCR comes from a young man in good health. Some clones in this sample may be carry-over from other donors' samples. This chain joins TRBV30 and TRBJ1-1; perhaps TRBD1 as D (5 bases). The sample comprised memory CD4+ T cells from PBMCs. Subset here: CD45RA-negative fraction. Here the CDR3 DNA reads TGTGCCTGGAGGGGCCACGGGGGATCTAACACTGAAGCTTTCTTT. It encodes CAWRGHGGSNTEAFF.